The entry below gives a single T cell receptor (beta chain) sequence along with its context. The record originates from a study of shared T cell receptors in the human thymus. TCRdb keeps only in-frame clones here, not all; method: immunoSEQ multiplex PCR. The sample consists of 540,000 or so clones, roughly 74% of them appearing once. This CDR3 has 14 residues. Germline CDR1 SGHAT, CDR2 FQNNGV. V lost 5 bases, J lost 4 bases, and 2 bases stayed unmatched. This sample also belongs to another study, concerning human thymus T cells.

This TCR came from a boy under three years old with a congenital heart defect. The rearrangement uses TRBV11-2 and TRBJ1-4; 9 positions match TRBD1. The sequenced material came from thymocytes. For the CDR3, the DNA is TGTGCCAGCAGCCGACAGGGGGTTAATGAAAAACTGTTTTTT. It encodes CASSRQGVNEKLFF.